A selection of T cell receptor beta chains follows, all from one sample in a study of cytomegalovirus exposure and HLA in healthy donors. Sequencing used immunoSEQ multiplex PCR; TCRdb keeps in-frame clones, though not all of them. Among about 120,000 clones listed, about 75% were seen once. The sequenced material came from PBMCs. These receptors were collected from a man between 60 and 75 years old in good health and CMV-seropositive. The CDR3 runs from the conserved cysteine through the conserved F or W. The D gene is left open where the match is weak. Only some rows state a clone size, as once, few, many or a class for expanded clones.

v_gene	j_gene	d_gene	abundance	CDR3nt	CDR3aa
TRBV6-4	TRBJ1-1	NA	NA	TGTGCCAGCAGCGCCTTTTGGGGGGACCCTGAAGCTTTCTTT	CASSAFWGDPEAFF
TRBV5-5	TRBJ1-4	NA	few	TGTGCCAGCAGCTTGGTGGGGGGACTCGGTGAAAAACTGTTTTTT	CASSLVGGLGEKLFF
TRBV18	TRBJ1-2	TRBD1	NA	TGTGCCAGCTCACCACCCGACAGGGCGGGCTACACCTTC	CASSPPDRAGYTF
TRBV9	TRBJ2-7	TRBD1	few	TGTGCCAGCAGCGTAGAGGGACAGGACTACGAGCAGTACTTC	CASSVEGQDYEQYF
TRBV19	TRBJ1-5	NA	once	TGTGCCAGTAGTACGGACACCCGGCAGCCCCAGCATTTT	CASSTDTRQPQHF
TRBV7-8	TRBJ2-3	NA	once	TGTGCCAGCAGCTTGAGTCGCAGCACAGATACGCAGTATTTT	CASSLSRSTDTQYF
TRBV15	TRBJ2-1	TRBD2	NA	TGTGCCACCAGCAGAGATCGCGGCGGGGGGGCCTCGTGGGATGAGCAGTTCTTC	CATSRDRGGGASWDEQFF
TRBV5-1	TRBJ2-7	TRBD1	NA	TGCGCCAGCAGCTCCCTTCCCCCGGGACAGGGTCCCTACGAGCAGTACTTC	CASSSLPPGQGPYEQYF
TRBV15	TRBJ2-2	NA	NA	TGTGCCACCAGCAGAGATAGGGGCGGCGTCACGAACACCGGGGAGCTGTTTTTT	CATSRDRGGVTNTGELFF
TRBV18	TRBJ1-1	NA	NA	TGTGCCAGCTCACCAGGAACAGGGCACACTGAAGCTTTCTTT	CASSPGTGHTEAFF
TRBV5-6	TRBJ2-3	NA	NA	TGTGCCAGCAGCAACAAGTACAGCGGTACGCAGTATTTT	CASSNKYSGTQYF
TRBV5-1	TRBJ2-2	NA	NA	TGCGCCAGCAGCTTGGCCAATCAGGTCAACACCGGGGAGCTGTTTTTT	CASSLANQVNTGELFF
TRBV5-4	TRBJ2-5	TRBD1	few	TGTGCCAGCAGAATAACGCCACAGGGGTGGTACTTC	CASRITPQGWYF
TRBV28	TRBJ1-5	TRBD1	NA	TGTGCCAGCAGTCGGCCGGGACAGGGTCGGCCCCAGCATTTT	CASSRPGQGRPQHF
TRBV4-1	TRBJ2-1	NA	NA	TGCGCCAGCAGCCTCCTCCCCGGAGGGGCTGAGCAGTTCTTC	CASSLLPGGAEQFF
TRBV6-1	TRBJ1-2	TRBD1	few	TGTGCCAGCGAGGGGACAGGGAATTTGTATGGCTACACCTTC	CASEGTGNLYGYTF
TRBV15	TRBJ2-5	TRBD2	NA	TGTGCCACCAGCAGAGGAAGGATAAGCGGGGGGGTGAAAGAGACCCAGTACTTC	CATSRGRISGGVKETQYF
TRBV4-1	TRBJ1-4	NA	few	TGCGCCAGCAGCCAAGGTTCGGGCGGGACTAATGAAAAACTGTTTTTT	CASSQGSGGTNEKLFF
TRBV28	TRBJ2-3	NA	NA	TGTGCCAGCAGCCCCGGTGGGCAGGGACTCTCAGATACGCAGTATTTT	CASSPGGQGLSDTQYF
TRBV25-1	TRBJ2-1	NA	NA	TGTGCCAGCAGCGGAGTAGCGGACTCCTACAATGAGCAGTTCTTC	CASSGVADSYNEQFF
TRBV7-9	TRBJ2-5	NA	NA	TGTGCCAGCAGCCAACGAGACAGGCAAGAGACCCAGTACTTC	CASSQRDRQETQYF
TRBV7-3	TRBJ2-3	NA	NA	TGTGCCAGCAGCTTAAGGGGCGGGGGCCCAGATACGCAGTATTTT	CASSLRGGGPDTQYF